This T cell receptor delta chain was observed in a study of gamma-delta T cells after stem cell transplantation. TCRdb reanalyzed the RT-PCR reads using CATT. This sample yields 3,600 or so delta-chain clones, of which more than 15% are seen a single time; roughly 13% belongs to the top ten. Per germline, CDR1 GEAIGNYY and CDR2 EKD. The CDR3 spans 18 residues. Unmatched junction bases numbered 11, after V lost 1 base and J lost 0 bases. Only a few counts were recorded for this clone. This receptor was identified in a human donor. It is not recorded whose cells these are; they may come from a transplant donor. The sequenced material came from gamma-delta T cells. V is TRDV2 and J is TRDJ1; 9 bases fit TRDD3. The CDR3 loop reads CACDTILGDLKYTDKLIF. In DNA form, the CDR3 reads TGTGCCTGTGACACGATACTGGGGGACTTAAAGTACACCGATAAACTCATCTTT.